This passage covers 15 T cell receptor beta chains from one sample sequenced in a study of a mutant IDH1 vaccine in newly diagnosed glioma (dated by TCRdb to 2020 to 2022). According to the study, the label for this sample's time point signals: week 23, last vaccination. Each vaccine dose, consisting of 300 ug of a 20-mer mutant IDH1 peptide in Montanide, was administered subcutaneously with topical imiquimod. Their cognate antigens are unknown. The library relied on the immunoSEQ multiplex PCR assay. As stored in TCRdb, this immuneACCESS dataset retains in-frame rearrangements with V and J assigned. A fraction of the clones does not appear; measured against another copy, unresolved V genes explain less than half of the discrepancy, and the remainder lacks a known reason. The sample records 25,000 to 30,000 clones, around 83% of which are singletons. In total, the top ten clones hold approximately 19% of the sample.

Sequences were derived from PBMCs, sampled from a glioma patient whose treatment included an IDH1 peptide vaccine. The receptor set was obtained from a woman in her thirties with glioma.

In its sample, this clone was seen once. The chain uses TRBV20-1 and TRBJ2-7; D ambiguous. The CDR3 sequence is 11 residues long. The germline gives CDR1 DFQATT, CDR2 SNEGSKA (reference sequence). Trimming removed 6 bases from V and 4 bases from J, with 10 bases in between. The CDR3, as DNA: TGCAGTGCCCCTCTAGGTTACGAGCAGTACTTC. This codes for CSAPLGYEQYF.

The V and J genes are TRBV7-2 and TRBJ1-1, with 9 bases lining up with TRBD1. Germline V gene sequence: CDR1 SGHTA, CDR2 FQGNSA. V shed 4 bases and J 5 bases; nucleotides not matched to a gene: 2. CDR3 length: 13 amino acids. This CDR3 reads CASSWTGVTEAFF. The CDR3, as DNA: TGTGCCAGCAGCTGGACAGGGGTAACTGAAGCTTTCTTT.

This sequence joins TRBV25-1 and TRBJ1-2; 11 nucleotides line up with TRBD1. Germline assignment: CDR1 MGHDK and CDR2 SYGVNS. Trimming cost V 6 bases and J 6 bases; bases outside gene matches: 3. The CDR3 sequence is 13 residues long. The CDR3 DNA sequence: TGTGCCAGCAGGGGACAGGGGGGGGATGGCTACACCTTC. This translates into CASRGQGGDGYTF.

The count of this clone is one. The rearrangement joins TRBV7-9 to TRBJ2-7; D is uncertain. CDR3 length equals 12 residues. V was clipped by 5 bases and J by 2 bases, with 7 bases between them. Germline V gene lookup returns CDR1 SEHNR and CDR2 FQNEAQ (reference sequence). CDR3 in amino acids: CASSLTTYEQYF. In DNA, the CDR3 is TGTGCCAGCAGCCTTACGACCTACGAGCAGTACTTC.

J is TRBJ2-2 and V is TRBV5-1; 10 bases line up with TRBD1. V dropped 0 bases and J dropped 7; count of bases not matched to a gene: 6. CDR1 and CDR2 from the germline V gene are SGHRS and YFSETQ. The CDR3 is 16 amino acids. The CDR3 region is CASSLDGQGGGGELFF. The DNA for the CDR3 is TGCGCCAGCAGCTTGGACGGACAGGGGGGTGGCGGGGAGCTGTTTTTT.

The J gene is TRBJ2-5, the V gene TRBV4-2; D remains unclear. There are 15 residues in the CDR3. The V end was cut by 1 base, the J end by 3 bases, with 12 bases between. Germline CDR1 is LGHNA and CDR2 is YNFKEQ. As DNA, the CDR3 is TGTGCCAGCAGCCAAGGAAACAGCGCCGAAGAGACCCAGTACTTC. Its translation: CASSQGNSAEETQYF.

The chain has TRBV5-1 and TRBJ1-6, with 7 bases aligning to TRBD1. Looked up from germline, CDR1 is SGHRS and CDR2 is YFSETQ. The CDR3 is 16 residues long. Trimming at V came to 0 bases and at J to 4 bases, leaving 4 bases not matched to a gene. This chain's CDR3 is CASSLEGGQYNSPLHF. For the CDR3, the DNA is TGCGCCAGCAGCTTGGAGGGGGGACAGTATAATTCACCCCTCCACTTT.

The sample holds a few counts of this clone. This sequence joins TRBV5-1 and TRBJ1-6; D unclear. The CDR3 runs 13 residues. Trimming removed 6 bases from V and 10 bases from J, with 14 bases in between. Germline V CDR1 and CDR2: SGHRS, YFSETQ. The CDR3 nucleotides are TGCGCCAGCAACCGAGAGGGAGAGTCACCCCTCCACTTT. This gives the protein CASNREGESPLHF.

As for this clone: A read error may produce the germline difference seen at one junction end. The chain carries TRBV14 and TRBJ2-7; 10 nucleotides match TRBD2. CDR3 size: 15 residues. Germline lookup yields CDR1 SGHDN and CDR2 FVKESK. The CDR3: CASSPLAGDSHEQYF. The CDR3 DNA reads as TGTGCCAGCAGTCCCCTAGCGGGGGACTCCCACGAGCAGTACTTC.

The chain joins TRBV2 to TRBJ1-4; the D is unclear. The germline gives CDR1 SNHLY, CDR2 FYNNEI. CDR3 length: 13 amino acids. Trimming shortened V by 6 bases and J by 5 bases, and 10 bases separated the two germline ends. The CDR3 DNA follows: TGTGCCAGCAGCCCGGACCTAAATGAAAAACTGTTTTTT. Protein: CASSPDLNEKLFF.

The chain joins TRBV4-3 to TRBJ2-2; D is ambiguous. The length of the CDR3 is 14 residues. V was clipped by 0 bases and J by 4 bases, with 6 bases between them. Germline V lookup: CDR1 LGHNA, CDR2 YSLEER. CDR3 nucleotides: TGCGCCAGCAGCCAAGAACGCGGCACCGGGGAGCTGTTTTTT. It is translated as CASSQERGTGELFF.

The V gene is TRBV10-2, the J gene TRBJ2-5; maybe TRBD1 (5 bases). Germline assignment: CDR1 WSHSY and CDR2 SAAADI. Trimming took off 2 bases at V and 2 bases at J, with 9 bases between the two ends. The CDR3 sequence is 14 residues long. The DNA of the CDR3 is TGCGCCAGCAGTGAGAGGGGTAGGCAAGAGACCCAGTACTTC. It specifies CASSERGRQETQYF.

The chain combines TRBV29-1 with TRBJ2-5; 8 nucleotides match TRBD1. The CDR3 has 14 residues. CDR1 is SQVTM, CDR2 ANQGSEA, per germline. For the CDR3, the DNA is TGCACGGTTGGACAGGGATTCGTTTCAGAGACCCAGTACTTC. Encoded protein: CTVGQGFVSETQYF.

This chain links TRBV5-6 with TRBJ2-3, with 11 bases that match TRBD1. Looked up from germline, CDR1 is SGHDT and CDR2 is YYEEEE. V lost 3 bases, J lost 6 bases, and 6 bases stayed unmatched. The CDR3 runs 15 residues. Written as DNA, the CDR3 is TGTGCCAGCAGCTCCGGGACAGGGGGTCGGGATACGCAGTATTTT. Protein: CASSSGTGGRDTQYF.

The J gene is TRBJ1-1, the V gene TRBV5-1; D not resolved. The V and J ends lost 4 bases and 1 base respectively, with 14 bases between them. The CDR3 is 15 residues long. Germline V lookup: CDR1 SGHRS, CDR2 YFSETQ. The CDR3 coding sequence is TGCGCCAGCAGCCGCGAGCCGAGCCCGAACACTGAAGCTTTCTTT. Translating gives CASSREPSPNTEAFF.